Listed here are 7 T cell receptor beta chains from one sample, sequenced in a study of shared clonotypes between healthy human individuals. Data came from immunoSEQ multiplex PCR; TCRdb stores just in-frame clones and leaves some out. The table has about 1 million clones, under 80% seen once. Sequencing used memory CD4+ T cells sorted from blood. Subset of the sample: CD45RA-negative fraction. Every receptor here comes from a young man in good health.

In this sample, this clone turned up many times. The chain carries TRBV6-1 and TRBJ2-1; 9 nucleotides match TRBD2. CDR3 length: 15 residues. CDR1 MNHNS and CDR2 SASEGT come from the germline V gene. V dropped 7 bases and J dropped 9; count of bases not matched to a gene: 13. The CDR3 spells CASTTQGGLAGEQFF. The CDR3 DNA sequence: TGTGCCAGCACTACGCAGGGGGGACTAGCCGGTGAGCAGTTCTTC.

This clone was detected a few times. In the same sample, other DNA sequences code for this CDR3. J is TRBJ2-2 and V is TRBV2; D unresolved. Trimming pared 3 bases from V and 2 bases from J, leaving 7 bases between. CDR1 SNHLY and CDR2 FYNNEI come from the germline V gene. The CDR3 loop spans 14 amino acids. The CDR3 is CASSEQVNTGELFF. CDR3 nucleotides: TGTGCCAGCAGTGAGCAGGTTAACACCGGGGAGCTGTTTTTT.

This clone occurred many times. This specimen includes other DNA sequences encoding the same CDR3. The chain has TRBV2 and TRBJ1-1; D not resolved. The CDR3 extends over 12 amino acids. Germline values: CDR1 SNHLY, CDR2 FYNNEI. V was clipped by 2 bases and J by 4 bases, with 5 bases between them. This CDR3 is CASSESGTEAFF. Here the CDR3 DNA reads TGTGCCAGCAGTGAATCGGGCACTGAAGCTTTCTTT.

Written as DNA, the CDR3 is TGTGCCAGCAGCGTTAGCGGGGGGACCCAGGAGCAGTACTTC. Translation gives CASSVSGGTQEQYF. V gene TRBV5-6 combines with J gene TRBJ2-5; the match to TRBD2 covers 10 bases. The CDR3 contains 14 residues. The J segment lost 11 bases and the V segment lost 4 bases, leaving 11 bases of the junction unmatched. Germline V lookup: CDR1 SGHDT, CDR2 YYEEEE.

CDR3 in amino acids: CASSLTAISYEQYF. The CDR3 region has the DNA TGTGCCAGCAGCTTGACAGCTATTTCCTACGAGCAGTACTTC. The rearrangement joins TRBV6-6 to TRBJ2-7, with D tentatively TRBD1 (5 bases). V lost 6 bases and J 1 base, leaving 13 bases between the germline ends. The germline V gene encodes CDR1 MNHNY and CDR2 SVGAGI (reference sequence). The CDR3 is made up of 14 amino acids.

The J gene is TRBJ1-2, the V gene TRBV10-3; 10 bases align to TRBD1. The CDR3 length is 13 residues. The V and J ends lost 10 bases and 7 bases, in that order; junction bases with no gene match: 9. Germline V gene data show CDR1 as ENHRY and CDR2 as SYGVKD. Here the CDR3 DNA reads TGTGCCACACGGACAGGGGGTGAGGGTGGCTACACCTTC. Its protein product is CATRTGGEGGYTF.

The chain has TRBV18 and TRBJ1-2, with 10 positions matching TRBD1. CDR1 KGHSH and CDR2 LQKENI come from the germline V gene. This CDR3 contains 19 residues. Trimming took 2 bases from V and 6 from J; bases not matched to a gene: 18. CDR3 sequence (DNA): TGTGCCAGCTCACCATTCTCCCCCGGGACAGGGGCCAAGGGGGATGGCTACACCTTC. It translates to CASSPFSPGTGAKGDGYTF.